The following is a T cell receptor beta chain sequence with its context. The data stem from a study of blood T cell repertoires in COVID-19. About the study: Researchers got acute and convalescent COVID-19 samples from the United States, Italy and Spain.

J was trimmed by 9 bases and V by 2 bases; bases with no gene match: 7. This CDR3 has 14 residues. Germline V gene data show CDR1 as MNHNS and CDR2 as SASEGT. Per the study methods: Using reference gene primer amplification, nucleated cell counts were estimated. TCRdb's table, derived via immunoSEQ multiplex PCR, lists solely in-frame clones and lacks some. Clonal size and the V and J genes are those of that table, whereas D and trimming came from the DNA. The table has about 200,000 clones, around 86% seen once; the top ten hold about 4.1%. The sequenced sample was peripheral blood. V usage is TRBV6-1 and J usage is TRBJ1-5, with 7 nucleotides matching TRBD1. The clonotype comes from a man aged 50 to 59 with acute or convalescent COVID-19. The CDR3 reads CASSELDRVRPQHF. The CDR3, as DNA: TGTGCCAGCAGTGAACTAGACAGGGTTAGGCCCCAGCATTTT.